Below, one T cell receptor beta chain is given with its context. The CDR3 length is 14 residues. After removal of 5 bases from V and 5 bases from J, the junction contained 6 bases not matched to a gene. Germline lookup yields CDR1 LGHDT and CDR2 YNNKEL (reference sequence). Clones were read by immunoSEQ multiplex PCR, and TCRdb kept only the in-frame ones, dropping some. The sample includes approximately 300,000 clones, 80% to 90% of them seen just once. This record belongs to a study of blood T cell repertoires in COVID-19. This sequence joins TRBV3-1 (or the pseudogene TRBV3-2) and TRBJ1-5, with 7 bases that match TRBD1. This TCR was recovered from a woman aged 50 to 60 with COVID-19, enrolled during active disease. The sample comprised peripheral blood. CDR3 nucleotides: TGTGCCAGCAGCTATACAGGGGCGCATCAGCCCCAGCATTTT. Translated, it gives CASSYTGAHQPQHF.